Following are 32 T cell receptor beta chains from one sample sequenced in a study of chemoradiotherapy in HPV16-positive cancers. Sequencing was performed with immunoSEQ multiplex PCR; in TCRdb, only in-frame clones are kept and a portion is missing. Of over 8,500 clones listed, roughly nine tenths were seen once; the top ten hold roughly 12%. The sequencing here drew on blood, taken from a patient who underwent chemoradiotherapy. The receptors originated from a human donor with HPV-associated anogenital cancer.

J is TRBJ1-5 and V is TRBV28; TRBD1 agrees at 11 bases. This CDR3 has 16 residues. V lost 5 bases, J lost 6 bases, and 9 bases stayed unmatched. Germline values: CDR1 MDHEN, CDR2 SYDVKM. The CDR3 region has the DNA TGTGCCAGCAGTCCGCAACCCGGGACAGGGGGTCAGCCCCAGCATTTT. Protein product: CASSPQPGTGGQPQHF.

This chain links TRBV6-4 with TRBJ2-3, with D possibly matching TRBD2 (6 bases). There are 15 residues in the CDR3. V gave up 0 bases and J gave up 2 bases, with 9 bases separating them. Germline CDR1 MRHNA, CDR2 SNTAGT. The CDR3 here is CASSDSKDYTDTQYF. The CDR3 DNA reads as TGTGCCAGCAGTGACTCGAAGGACTACACAGATACGCAGTATTTT.

The CDR3 is CASGTQTYNEQFF. CDR3 bases: TGTGCTAGTGGAACACAGACCTACAATGAGCAGTTCTTC. The gene calls are TRBV12-5 and TRBJ2-1; no clear D gene. With 6 bases removed from V and 2 bases from J, the gap between germline ends came to 8 bases. This CDR3 has 13 residues. Per germline, CDR1 LGHNT and CDR2 FRNRAP.

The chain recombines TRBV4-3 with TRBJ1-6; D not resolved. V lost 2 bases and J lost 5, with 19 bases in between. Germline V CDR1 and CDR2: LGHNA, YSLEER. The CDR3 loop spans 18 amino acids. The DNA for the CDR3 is TGCGCCAGCAGCCAAAAAGTCTTCACCTCTCCAAATAATTCACCCCTCCACTTT. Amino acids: CASSQKVFTSPNNSPLHF.

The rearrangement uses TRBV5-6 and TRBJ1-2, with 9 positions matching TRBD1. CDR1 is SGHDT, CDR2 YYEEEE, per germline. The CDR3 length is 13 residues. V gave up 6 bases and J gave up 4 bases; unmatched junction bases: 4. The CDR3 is CASTEDRGYGYTF. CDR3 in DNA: TGTGCCAGCACCGAGGACAGGGGCTATGGCTACACCTTC.

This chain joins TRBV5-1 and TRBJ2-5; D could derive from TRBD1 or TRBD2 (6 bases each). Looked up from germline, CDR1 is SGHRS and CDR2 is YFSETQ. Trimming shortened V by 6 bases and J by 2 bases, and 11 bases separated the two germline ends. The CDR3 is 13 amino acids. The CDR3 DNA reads TGCGCCAGCAACGGGGGCGGACAAGAGACCCAGTACTTC. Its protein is CASNGGGQETQYF.

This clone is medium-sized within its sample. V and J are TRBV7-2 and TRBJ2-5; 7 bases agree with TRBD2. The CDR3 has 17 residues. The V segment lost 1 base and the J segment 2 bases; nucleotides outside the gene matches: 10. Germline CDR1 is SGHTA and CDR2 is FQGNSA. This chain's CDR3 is CASSLGRGGALQETQYF. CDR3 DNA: TGTGCCAGCAGCTTAGGTCGCGGGGGAGCCCTACAAGAGACCCAGTACTTC.

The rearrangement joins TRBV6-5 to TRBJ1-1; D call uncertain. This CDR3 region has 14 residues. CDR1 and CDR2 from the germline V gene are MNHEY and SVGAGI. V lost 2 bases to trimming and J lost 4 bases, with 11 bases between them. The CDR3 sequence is CASSYGRAGTEAFF. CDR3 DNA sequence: TGTGCCAGCAGTTACGGACGGGCGGGCACTGAAGCTTTCTTT.

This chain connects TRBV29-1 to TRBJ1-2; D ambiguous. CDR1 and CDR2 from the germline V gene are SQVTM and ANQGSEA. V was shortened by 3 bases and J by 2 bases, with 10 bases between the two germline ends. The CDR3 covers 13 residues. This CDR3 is CSVERVHNYGYTF. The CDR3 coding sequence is TGCAGCGTTGAGCGGGTACACAACTATGGCTACACCTTC.

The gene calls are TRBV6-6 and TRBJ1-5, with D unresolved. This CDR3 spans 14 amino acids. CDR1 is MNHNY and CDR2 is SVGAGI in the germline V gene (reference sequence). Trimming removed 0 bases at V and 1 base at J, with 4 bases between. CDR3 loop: CASSYSGSNQPQHF. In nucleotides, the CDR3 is TGTGCCAGCAGTTACTCGGGGAGCAATCAGCCCCAGCATTTT.

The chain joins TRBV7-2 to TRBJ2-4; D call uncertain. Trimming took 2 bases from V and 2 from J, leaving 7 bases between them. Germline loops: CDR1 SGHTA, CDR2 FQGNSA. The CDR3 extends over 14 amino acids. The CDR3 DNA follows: TGTGCCAGCAGCTTAAGCAAGACCAAAAACATTCAGTACTTC. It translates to CASSLSKTKNIQYF.

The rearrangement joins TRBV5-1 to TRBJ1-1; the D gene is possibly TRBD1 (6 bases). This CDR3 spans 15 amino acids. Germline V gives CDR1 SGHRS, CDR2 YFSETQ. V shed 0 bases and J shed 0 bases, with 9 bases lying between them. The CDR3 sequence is CASSLGTGLNTEAFF. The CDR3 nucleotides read TGCGCCAGCAGCTTGGGAACAGGGTTGAACACTGAAGCTTTCTTT.

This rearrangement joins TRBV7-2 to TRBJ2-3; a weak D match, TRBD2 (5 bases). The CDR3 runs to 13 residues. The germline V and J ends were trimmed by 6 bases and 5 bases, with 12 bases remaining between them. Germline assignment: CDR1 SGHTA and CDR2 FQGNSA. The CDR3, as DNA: TGTGCCAGCAGGTTTGCGGGTGGAGATACGCAGTATTTT. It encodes CASRFAGGDTQYF.

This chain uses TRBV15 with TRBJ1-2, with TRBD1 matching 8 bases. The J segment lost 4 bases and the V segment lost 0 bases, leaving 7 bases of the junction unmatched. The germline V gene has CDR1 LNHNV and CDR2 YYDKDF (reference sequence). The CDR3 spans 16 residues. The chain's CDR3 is CATSRDPWTGSYGYTF. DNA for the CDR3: TGTGCCACCAGCAGAGATCCTTGGACAGGGAGCTATGGCTACACCTTC.

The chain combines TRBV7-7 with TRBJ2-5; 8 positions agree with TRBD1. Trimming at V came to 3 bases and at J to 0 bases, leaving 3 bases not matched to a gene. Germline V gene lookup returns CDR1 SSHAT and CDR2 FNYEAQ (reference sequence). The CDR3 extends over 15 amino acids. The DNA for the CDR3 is TGTGCCAGCAGCTTGACAGGGGCGTACCAAGAGACCCAGTACTTC. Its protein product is CASSLTGAYQETQYF.

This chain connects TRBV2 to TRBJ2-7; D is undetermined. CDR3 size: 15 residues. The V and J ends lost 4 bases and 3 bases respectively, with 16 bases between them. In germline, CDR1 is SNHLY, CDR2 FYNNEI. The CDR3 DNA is TGTGCCAGCAGTGGGGAAGACTCGGTAAACTACGAGCAGTACTTC. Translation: CASSGEDSVNYEQYF.

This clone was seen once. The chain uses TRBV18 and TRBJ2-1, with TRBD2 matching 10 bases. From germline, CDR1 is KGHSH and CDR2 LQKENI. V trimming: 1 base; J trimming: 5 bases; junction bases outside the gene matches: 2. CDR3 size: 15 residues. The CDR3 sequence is CASSPRTSGDNEQFF. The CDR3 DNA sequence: TGTGCCAGCTCACCACGGACTAGCGGTGACAATGAGCAGTTCTTC.

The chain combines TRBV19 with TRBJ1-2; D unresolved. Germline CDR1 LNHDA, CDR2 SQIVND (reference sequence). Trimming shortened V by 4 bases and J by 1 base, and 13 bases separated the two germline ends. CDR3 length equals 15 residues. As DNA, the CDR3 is TGTGCCAGTAGTAAGAGGGCTGAGTTTAACTATGGCTACACCTTC. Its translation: CASSKRAEFNYGYTF.

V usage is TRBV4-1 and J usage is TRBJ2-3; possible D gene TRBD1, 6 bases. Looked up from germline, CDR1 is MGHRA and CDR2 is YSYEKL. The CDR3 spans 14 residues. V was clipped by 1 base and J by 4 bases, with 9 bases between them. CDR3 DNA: TGCGCCAGCAGCCAAGCAGGGGAGCCAGATACGCAGTATTTT. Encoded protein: CASSQAGEPDTQYF.

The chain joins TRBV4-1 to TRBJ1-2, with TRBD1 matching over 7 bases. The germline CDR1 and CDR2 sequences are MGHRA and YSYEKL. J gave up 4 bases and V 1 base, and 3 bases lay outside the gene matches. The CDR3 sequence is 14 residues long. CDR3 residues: CASSQGGQTYGYTF. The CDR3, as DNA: TGCGCCAGCAGCCAAGGGGGACAGACCTATGGCTACACCTTC.

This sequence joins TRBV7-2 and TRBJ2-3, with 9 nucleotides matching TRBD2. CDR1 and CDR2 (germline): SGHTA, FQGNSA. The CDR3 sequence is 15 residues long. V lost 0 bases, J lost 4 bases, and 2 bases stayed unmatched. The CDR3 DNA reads TGTGCCAGCAGCTTAGCGTCTAGCGGGGCAGATACGCAGTATTTT. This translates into CASSLASSGADTQYF.

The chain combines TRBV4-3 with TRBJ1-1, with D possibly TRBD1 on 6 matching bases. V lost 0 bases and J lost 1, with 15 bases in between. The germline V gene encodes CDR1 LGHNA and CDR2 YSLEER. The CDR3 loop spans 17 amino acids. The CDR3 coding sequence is TGCGCCAGCAGCCAAGAATGGGGGCGGGTGGCGAACACTGAAGCTTTCTTT. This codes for CASSQEWGRVANTEAFF.

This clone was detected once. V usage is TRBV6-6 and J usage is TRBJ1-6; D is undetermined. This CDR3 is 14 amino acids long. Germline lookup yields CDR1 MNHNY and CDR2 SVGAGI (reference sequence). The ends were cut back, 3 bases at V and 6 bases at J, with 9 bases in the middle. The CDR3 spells CASSYMILNSPLHF. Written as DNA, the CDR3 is TGTGCCAGCAGTTATATGATCCTTAATTCACCCCTCCACTTT.

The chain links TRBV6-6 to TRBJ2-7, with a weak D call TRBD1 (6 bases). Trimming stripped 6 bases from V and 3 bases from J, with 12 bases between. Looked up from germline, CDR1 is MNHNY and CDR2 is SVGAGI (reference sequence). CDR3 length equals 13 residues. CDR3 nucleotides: TGTGCCAGCAGCCGCCAACAGGGCTACGAGCAGTACGTC. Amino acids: CASSRQQGYEQYV.

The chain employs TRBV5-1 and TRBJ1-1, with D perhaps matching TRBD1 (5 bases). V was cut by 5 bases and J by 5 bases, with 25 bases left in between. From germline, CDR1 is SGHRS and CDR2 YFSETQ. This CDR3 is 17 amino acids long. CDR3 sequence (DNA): TGCGCCAGCAGACGTCCGGGGGGAGGAGGTTTGGAAACTGAAGCTTTCTTT. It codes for CASRRPGGGGLETEAFF.

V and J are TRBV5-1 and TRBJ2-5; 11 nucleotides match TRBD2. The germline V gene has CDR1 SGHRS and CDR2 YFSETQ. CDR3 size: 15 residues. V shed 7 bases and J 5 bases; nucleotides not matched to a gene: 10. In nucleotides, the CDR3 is TGCGCCAGCTTCCCTAGCGGGGGGCCGGGGGAGACCCAGTACTTC. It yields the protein CASFPSGGPGETQYF. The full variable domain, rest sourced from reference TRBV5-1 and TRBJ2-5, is KAGVTQTPRYLIKTRGQQVTLSCSPISGHRSVSWYQQTPGQGLQFLFEYFSETQRNKGNFPGRFSGRQFSNSRSEMNVSTLELGDSALYLCASFPSGGPGETQYFGPGTRLLVL.

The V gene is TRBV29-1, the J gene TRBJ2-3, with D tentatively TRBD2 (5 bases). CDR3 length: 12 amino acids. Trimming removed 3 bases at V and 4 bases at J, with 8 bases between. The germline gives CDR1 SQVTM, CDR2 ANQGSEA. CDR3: CSVDWGADTQYF. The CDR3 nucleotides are TGCAGCGTTGATTGGGGAGCAGATACGCAGTATTTT.

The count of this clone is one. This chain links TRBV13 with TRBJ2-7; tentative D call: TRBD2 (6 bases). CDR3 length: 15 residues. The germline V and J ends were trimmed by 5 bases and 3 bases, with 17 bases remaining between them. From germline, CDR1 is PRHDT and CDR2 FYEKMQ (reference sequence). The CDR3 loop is CASSITATGGYEQYV. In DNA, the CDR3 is TGTGCCAGCAGCATTACGGCTACCGGGGGCTACGAGCAGTACGTC.

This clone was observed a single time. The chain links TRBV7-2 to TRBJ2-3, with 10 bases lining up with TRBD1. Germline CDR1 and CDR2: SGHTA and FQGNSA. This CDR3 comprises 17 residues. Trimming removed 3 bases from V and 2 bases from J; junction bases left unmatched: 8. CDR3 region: CASSFSGGTGATDTQYF. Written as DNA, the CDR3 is TGTGCCAGCAGCTTCAGCGGTGGGACAGGGGCCACAGATACGCAGTATTTT.

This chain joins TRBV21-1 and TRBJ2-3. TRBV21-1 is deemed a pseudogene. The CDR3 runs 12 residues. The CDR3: CASSKEKDTQYF. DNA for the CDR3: TGTGCCAGCAGCAAAGAAAAAGATACGCAGTATTTT.

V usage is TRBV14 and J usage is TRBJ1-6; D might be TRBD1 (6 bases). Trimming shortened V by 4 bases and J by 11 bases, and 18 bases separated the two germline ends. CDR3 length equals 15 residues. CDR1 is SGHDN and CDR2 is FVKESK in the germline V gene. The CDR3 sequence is CASSRPDGAGAPLHF. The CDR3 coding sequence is TGTGCCAGCAGCCGCCCGGACGGGGCAGGGGCACCCCTCCACTTT.

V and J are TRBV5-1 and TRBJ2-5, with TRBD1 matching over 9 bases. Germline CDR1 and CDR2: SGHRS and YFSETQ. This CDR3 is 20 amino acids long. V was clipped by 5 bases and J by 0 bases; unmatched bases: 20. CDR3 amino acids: CASSRVWDRDVTRYQETQYF. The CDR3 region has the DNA TGCGCCAGCAGTAGGGTTTGGGACAGGGACGTAACGAGATACCAAGAGACCCAGTACTTC.